These 22 T cell receptor beta chains came from one sample sequenced in a study of T cell responses to AZD1222 COVID-19 vaccine. Repertoires were generated with immunoSEQ multiplex PCR, while TCRdb's copy carries only in-frame clones and drops some. The table has 100,000 or so clones, about 89% seen once. Sequencing used peripheral blood, obtained 28 days after the second AZD1222 dose. The source of these receptors is an adult who received the AZD1222 COVID-19 vaccine.

The V and J genes are TRBV19 and TRBJ1-1; TRBD1 agrees at 7 bases. V shed 3 bases and J 4 bases; nucleotides not matched to a gene: 5. This CDR3 is 14 amino acids long. Per the germline V gene, CDR1 is LNHDA and CDR2 is SQIVND (reference sequence). Written as DNA, the CDR3 is TGTGCCAGTAGTATGGGCAGGGGGGCCACTGAAGCTTTCTTT. Translating it yields CASSMGRGATEAFF.

The V and J genes are TRBV9 and TRBJ1-2; D not resolved. This CDR3 is 12 amino acids long. CDR1 is SGDLS, CDR2 YYNGEE, per germline. Trimming shortened V by 0 bases and J by 3 bases, and 3 bases separated the two germline ends. DNA for the CDR3: TGTGCCAGCAGCGTAGTCCACTATGGCTACACCTTC. Amino acids: CASSVVHYGYTF.

The V call is TRBV9, the J call TRBJ2-1; the match to TRBD2 covers 9 bases. This CDR3 spans 16 amino acids. J was trimmed by 2 bases and V by 0 bases; bases with no gene match: 3. Germline V CDR1 and CDR2: SGDLS, YYNGEE. Here the CDR3 DNA reads TGTGCCAGCAGCGTAGCTGGCGGGGGGGCCTACAATGAGCAGTTCTTC. Translating gives CASSVAGGGAYNEQFF.

The V gene is TRBV29-1, the J gene TRBJ1-2; possible D gene TRBD1, 6 bases. V was cut by 4 bases and J by 5 bases, with 17 bases left in between. The CDR3 loop spans 14 amino acids. Germline V gene lookup returns CDR1 SQVTM and CDR2 ANQGSEA. The DNA for the CDR3 is TGCAGCGTTGTGTGGCAGACAGGCCCTTATGGCTACACCTTC. Protein: CSVVWQTGPYGYTF.

This chain links TRBV28 with TRBJ2-4, with D possibly TRBD2 on 7 matching bases. Germline values: CDR1 MDHEN, CDR2 SYDVKM. The CDR3 consists of 17 residues. With 6 bases removed from V and 3 bases from J, the gap between germline ends came to 21 bases. The CDR3 sequence: CASSVGGQGRRKNIQYF. DNA for the CDR3: TGTGCCAGCAGCGTCGGGGGGCAGGGGAGGCGCAAAAACATTCAGTACTTC.

The rearrangement uses TRBV13 and TRBJ2-5, with 9 bases aligning to TRBD2. CDR1 is PRHDT, CDR2 FYEKMQ, per germline (reference sequence). CDR3 length: 15 residues. V lost 3 bases and J lost 5; bases outside the gene matches: 7. CDR3 in DNA: TGTGCCAGCAGCTTGGGGGGACTAGCTTGGGAGACCCAGTACTTC. It is translated as CASSLGGLAWETQYF.

This chain uses TRBV9 with TRBJ1-2, with D possibly being TRBD1 (5 bases). The germline V and J ends were trimmed by 0 bases and 2 bases, with 8 bases remaining between them. The CDR3 spans 14 residues. Germline values: CDR1 SGDLS, CDR2 YYNGEE. The CDR3 loop reads CASSVAWDNYGYTF. CDR3 sequence (DNA): TGTGCCAGCAGCGTAGCTTGGGACAACTATGGCTACACCTTC.

The genes are TRBV4-2 and TRBJ1-2; 11 bases match TRBD1. The trim removed 2 bases at V and 3 bases at J, leaving 5 bases unmatched. Germline CDR1 is LGHNA and CDR2 is YNFKEQ. The CDR3 spans 16 residues. CDR3 amino acids: CASSQPGQGAYYGYTF. CDR3 bases: TGTGCCAGCAGCCAACCCGGACAGGGGGCGTACTATGGCTACACCTTC.

In this sample, this clone turned up a few times. The J gene is TRBJ1-2, the V gene TRBV3-1 (or the pseudogene TRBV3-2); D not certain. V was cut by 4 bases and J by 6 bases, with 21 bases left in between. Germline V CDR1 and CDR2: LGHDT, YNNKEL (reference sequence). The CDR3 runs to 16 residues. This CDR3 is CASSPLGGKRSDGYTF. The CDR3 DNA follows: TGTGCCAGCAGCCCCCTTGGCGGGAAGAGGTCCGATGGCTACACCTTC.

This clone was counted a single time. The J gene is TRBJ2-7, the V gene TRBV15; maybe TRBD1 (6 bases). Trimming stripped 4 bases from V and 4 bases from J, with 11 bases between. The CDR3 loop spans 13 amino acids. Germline V gene data show CDR1 as LNHNV and CDR2 as YYDKDF (reference sequence). The CDR3 DNA follows: TGTGCCACCAGCATATCACAGGGTTACGAGCAGTACTTC. Translation gives CATSISQGYEQYF.

The chain couples TRBV30 to TRBJ1-2; tentative D call: TRBD1 (5 bases). This CDR3 region has 11 residues. The V and J ends lost 1 base and 12 bases respectively, with 12 bases between them. Germline CDR1 and CDR2: GTSNPN and SVGIG (reference sequence). The CDR3 sequence is CAWSGDSLNTF. In DNA form, the CDR3 reads TGTGCCTGGAGTGGGGACTCATTAAACACCTTC. Based on the CDR3 plus reference TRBV30 and TRBJ1-2, the full variable domain is SQTIHQWPATLVQPVGSPLSLECTVEGTSNPNLYWYRQAAGRGLQLLFYSVGIGQISSEVPQNLSASRPQDRQFILSSKKLLLSDSGFYLCAWSGDSLNTFGSGTRLTVV.

The chain joins TRBV7-9 to TRBJ1-2; D is ambiguous. V dropped 0 bases and J dropped 3 bases, with 8 bases sitting between them. This CDR3 is built from 14 residues. Germline V gene data show CDR1 as SEHNR and CDR2 as FQNEAQ (reference sequence). The DNA of the CDR3 is TGTGCCAGCAGCTTAGCGCTCTCGTACTATGGCTACACCTTC. This translates into CASSLALSYYGYTF.

V and J are TRBV18 and TRBJ2-1; a weak D match, TRBD1 (5 bases). Germline-derived CDR1 and CDR2 are KGHSH and LQKENI. The CDR3 is 17 amino acids. V lost 5 bases to trimming and J lost 3 bases, with 20 bases between them. In DNA form, the CDR3 reads TGTGCCAGCTCATCACAGGTAGGCTCGCCAAACTACAATGAGCAGTTCTTC. It yields the protein CASSSQVGSPNYNEQFF.

This rearrangement joins TRBV19 to TRBJ2-3; no reliable D call. Germline lookup yields CDR1 LNHDA and CDR2 SQIVND (reference sequence). The CDR3 runs to 14 residues. V shed 6 bases and J shed 2 bases, with 12 bases lying between them. As DNA, the CDR3 is TGTGCCAGTAGAAACTTACGGGTCACAGATACGCAGTATTTT. It is translated as CASRNLRVTDTQYF.

This chain joins TRBV5-1 and TRBJ2-7; 7 nucleotides match TRBD2. Germline V gene lookup returns CDR1 SGHRS and CDR2 YFSETQ. The CDR3 has 13 residues. Germline trimming cut 4 bases from V and 6 bases from J; bases unmatched to any gene: 7. The CDR3 region has the DNA TGCGCCAGCAGCCCGGAGGGCGGGGGCGAGCAGTACTTC. As protein: CASSPEGGGEQYF.

This chain links TRBV7-2 with TRBJ1-3; D gene uncertain. From germline, CDR1 is SGHTA and CDR2 FQGNSA. This CDR3 is 15 amino acids long. The V gene lost 1 base and the J gene lost 0 bases, with 7 bases spanning the gap. The CDR3 coding sequence is TGTGCCAGCAGCTTAGGTACGATCTCTGGAAACACCATATATTTT. It translates to CASSLGTISGNTIYF. The full variable domain, rest sourced from reference TRBV7-2 and TRBJ1-3, is GAGVSQSPSNKVTEKGKDVELRCDPISGHTALYWYRQSLGQGLEFLIYFQGNSAPDKSGLPSDRFSAERTGGSVSTLTIQRTQQEDSAVYLCASSLGTISGNTIYFGEGSWLTVV.

The chain employs TRBV9 and TRBJ2-4; 10 positions match TRBD2. The ends lost 4 bases at V and 6 bases at J; junction bases unmatched: 4. The CDR3 loop spans 14 amino acids. Germline V gives CDR1 SGDLS, CDR2 YYNGEE. The CDR3 DNA follows: TGTGCCAGCAGCCCTACTAGCGGGGTAAACATTCAGTACTTC. Translated, it gives CASSPTSGVNIQYF. Together with reference TRBV9 and TRBJ2-4, the CDR3 gives the full variable domain: DSGVTQTPKHLITATGQRVTLRCSPRSGDLSVYWYQQSLDQGLQFLIQYYNGEERAKGNILERFSAQQFPDLHSELNLSSLELGDSALYFCASSPTSGVNIQYFGAGTRLSVL.

This chain uses TRBV25-1 with TRBJ1-2; 7 bases match TRBD1. The J segment lost 3 bases and the V segment lost 3 bases, leaving 13 bases of the junction unmatched. Germline V gene lookup returns CDR1 MGHDK and CDR2 SYGVNS. The length of the CDR3 is 17 residues. The CDR3 spells CASSEGQSALNYYGYTF. The CDR3 coding sequence is TGTGCCAGCAGTGAGGGACAGAGCGCACTAAACTACTATGGCTACACCTTC.

V gene TRBV7-2 combines with J gene TRBJ1-5; 9 nucleotides align to TRBD1. This CDR3 comprises 16 residues. Trimming cost V 4 bases and J 3 bases; bases outside gene matches: 7. Germline V lookup: CDR1 SGHTA, CDR2 FQGNSA. The CDR3 DNA sequence: TGTGCCAGCAGCTCGCGACAGGGGGGGACCAATCAGCCCCAGCATTTT. This translates into CASSSRQGGTNQPQHF.

The chain joins TRBV4-1 to TRBJ2-2; 10 bases agree with TRBD1. Trimming cost V 1 base and J 3 bases; bases outside gene matches: 8. This CDR3 region has 18 residues. Germline V gives CDR1 MGHRA, CDR2 YSYEKL. CDR3 nucleotide sequence: TGCGCCAGCAGCCAAGTATGGCTTGGACAGGGGGACACCGGGGAGCTGTTTTTT. This encodes CASSQVWLGQGDTGELFF.

This clone was detected once. The chain employs TRBV30 and TRBJ2-5, with TRBD2 matching 11 bases. Trimming at V came to 2 bases and at J to 5 bases, leaving 10 bases not matched to a gene. The CDR3 is 16 residues long. Germline assignment: CDR1 GTSNPN and CDR2 SVGIG (reference sequence). CDR3 protein: CAWSWDSGGARETQYF. CDR3 bases: TGTGCCTGGAGTTGGGATAGCGGGGGGGCCCGGGAGACCCAGTACTTC.

With regard to this clone: The sample contains more than one DNA sequence encoding this CDR3. CDR3 nucleotides: TGTGCCAGCAGTTACTCGGGGGGGCGCAATCAGCCCCAGCATTTT. It yields the protein CASSYSGGRNQPQHF. V is TRBV6-2 or TRBV6-3 and J is TRBJ1-5, with D tentatively TRBD1 (6 bases). The CDR3 is 15 amino acids. Germline V gene sequence: CDR1 MNHEY, CDR2 SVGEGT. Deletions cut 0 bases from V and 2 bases from J, with 8 bases between.